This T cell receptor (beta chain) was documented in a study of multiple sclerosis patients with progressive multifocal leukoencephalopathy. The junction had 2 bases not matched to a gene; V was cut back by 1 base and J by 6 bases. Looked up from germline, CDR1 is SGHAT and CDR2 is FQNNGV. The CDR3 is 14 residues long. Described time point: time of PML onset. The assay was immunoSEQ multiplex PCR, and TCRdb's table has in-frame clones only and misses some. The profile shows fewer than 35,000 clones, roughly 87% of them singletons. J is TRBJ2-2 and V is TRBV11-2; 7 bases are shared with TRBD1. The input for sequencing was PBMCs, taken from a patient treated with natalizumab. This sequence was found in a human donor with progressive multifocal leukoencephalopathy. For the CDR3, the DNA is TGTGCCAGCAGCTTAGTCCAGGGGGCCGGGGAGCTGTTTTTT. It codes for CASSLVQGAGELFF.